The clone carrying this TCR beta chain was recorded at least ten times. Germline V gives CDR1 KGHDR, CDR2 SFDVKD. The CDR3 is 15 amino acids. With 3 bases removed from V and 5 bases from J, the gap between germline ends came to 13 bases. The data were obtained in a study of T cells in Graves' hyperthyroidism and ophthalmopathy. Amplification targeted TCR beta CDR3 regions from RNA transcripts. A set of HTBI primers served as the primers for a first-round RT-PCR of the TCR CDR3. TCRdb re-analysed the multiplex PCR reads in MiXCR, keeping a single row per CDR3 protein. The repertoire has about 620,000 distinct CDR3 sequences, about 16% of them found once; the top ten carry around 4%.

The sample taken for sequencing was blood. The sequence was collected from a woman aged 30 to 39 with Graves' hyperthyroidism. V gene TRBV24-1 combines with J gene TRBJ2-1, with TRBD1 as a possible D gene (5 bases). DNA of the CDR3: TGTGCCACCAGTGATAGCACCGTAGGGGACAATGAGCAGTTCTTC. Its protein product is CATSDSTVGDNEQFF.